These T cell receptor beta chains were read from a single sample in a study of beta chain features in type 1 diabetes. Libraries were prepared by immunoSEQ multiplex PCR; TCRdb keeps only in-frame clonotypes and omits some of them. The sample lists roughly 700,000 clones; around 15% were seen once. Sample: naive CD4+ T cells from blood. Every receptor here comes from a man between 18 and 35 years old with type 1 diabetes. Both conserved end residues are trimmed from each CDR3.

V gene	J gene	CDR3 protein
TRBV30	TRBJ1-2	AWSPLTGAYGYT
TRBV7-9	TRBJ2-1	ASILGRTGSWNEQF
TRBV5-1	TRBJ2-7	ASSWQDRGYEQY
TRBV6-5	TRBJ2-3	ASRAGGVDTQY
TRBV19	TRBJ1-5	ASSSSFSNQPQH
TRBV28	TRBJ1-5	ASLGRPNQPQH
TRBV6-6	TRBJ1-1	ASNRDLGNTEAF
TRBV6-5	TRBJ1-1	ASSSEGWSGNTEAF
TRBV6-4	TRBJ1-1	ASSTGRASNEAF
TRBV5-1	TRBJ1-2	ASSLPPRPDYT
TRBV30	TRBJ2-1	AWSGQGAINEQF
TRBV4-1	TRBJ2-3	ASSQDSRRGDTQY
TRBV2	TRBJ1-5	ASSDGTGNQPQH
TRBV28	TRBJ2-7	ASSPGTNTYEQY
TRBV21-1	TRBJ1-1	ASQTGIRNTEAF
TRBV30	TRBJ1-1	AWVQPGFEAF
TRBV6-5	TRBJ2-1	ASSYRGEQF
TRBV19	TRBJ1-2	ASRPLTDGYT
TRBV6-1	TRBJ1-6	ASSEKGTAAHSPLH
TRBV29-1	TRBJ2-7	SVEDTEQAGEQY
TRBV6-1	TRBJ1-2	ASSEQGALKGYT
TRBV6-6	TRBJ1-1	ASRVNTEAF
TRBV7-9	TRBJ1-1	ASSGRTAMNTEAF
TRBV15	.	ATSRSRTGISYEQY
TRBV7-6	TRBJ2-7	ASSLAGQGGYEQY
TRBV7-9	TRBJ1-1	ASSSLWGTEAF
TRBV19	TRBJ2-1	ASSTLAWTGIGNEQF
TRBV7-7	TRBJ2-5	ASSLQPGAGETQY
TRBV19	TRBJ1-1	ATNVRWNTEAF
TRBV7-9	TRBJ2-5	ASSLATGGTQY
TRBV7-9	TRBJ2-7	ASRQGLYYEQY
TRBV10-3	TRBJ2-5	AVGLAGDQETQY
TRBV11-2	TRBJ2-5	ASSIRPEGRETQY
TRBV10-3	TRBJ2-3	AIRAPEGAYTDTQY
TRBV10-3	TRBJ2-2	AIRGQGAASTGELF
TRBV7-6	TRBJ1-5	ASSGSKGAQWAQH
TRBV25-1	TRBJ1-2	ASLSRGGYT
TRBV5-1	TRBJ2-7	ASSVLAGSSYEQY
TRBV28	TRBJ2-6	ATTRWGRTGANVLT
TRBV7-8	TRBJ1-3	ASSLSEGAAGNTIY
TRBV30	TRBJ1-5	AWSWKTGNQPQH
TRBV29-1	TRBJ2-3	SVGRTGRSTSTDTQY
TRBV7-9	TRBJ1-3	ASSFRGTLSGNTIY
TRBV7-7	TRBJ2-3	ASSFGQTDTQY
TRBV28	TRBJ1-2	ASSNGGIRLYGYT
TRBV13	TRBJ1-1	ASSPGGWDPRPK
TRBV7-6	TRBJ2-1	ASSTRTGAYNEQF
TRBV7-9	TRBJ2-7	ASSLTGAEQY
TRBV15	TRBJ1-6	ATSRDFTVNSPLH
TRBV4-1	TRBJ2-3	ASSQDRGDTQY
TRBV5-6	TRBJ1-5	ASSFRDREAQPQH
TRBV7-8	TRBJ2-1	ASSLSGLGRSYEQF
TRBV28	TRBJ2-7	ASSLQTSGPAYEQY
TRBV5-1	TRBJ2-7	ASSFGAGLTYEQY